This TCR beta chain was obtained from a study of identifying expanded T cells in peripheral blood (dated by TCRdb to about 2019). Background for the entire study: Separate aliquots of the same genomic DNA pool were sequenced to produce technical replicates, and four replicates were compared in pairs. The investigation overall reported the following: Both the number of clones called differentially abundant and the false-positive rate were significantly reduced by the beta-binomial model across all healthy-donor time intervals. It was expected by the authors that biological variance in healthy repertoires might increase further over much longer intervals, such as months to years. Approximately 1.2 differentially abundant clones were flagged by the binomial model between technical replicates, whereas about 16 and 20 were flagged over around two weeks and four weeks, respectively. Variance in clone template counts between approximately 2-week samples significantly increased with total template count across all healthy donors.

The immunoSEQ Assay, which uses bias-controlled multiplex PCR amplification of genomic DNA, was used to profile TCRbeta CDR3 regions. For the original study's pipeline: To quantify the absolute abundance of each unique TCRbeta CDR3 region, the sequences were collapsed and filtered. Two models were used to test differential abundance: a binomial model (Fisher-equivalent) and a beta-binomial model that adds time-dependent variance fitted from healthy donors. Any clone with fewer than 5 combined templates was excluded, and a clone was called differentially abundant if its Benjamini-Hochberg FDR was below 0.01. Beta-binomial variance was modeled as a function of total template count across the two samples using the form v = (b*log(k)+a)^2. Here the immuneACCESS table is served through TCRdb, limited to in-frame sequences with V and J called. Missing clones are a known gap in these copies; in checked studies unresolved V genes cover under half, and the rest lacks a known reason. The V and J calls and the clone size are those of that table, but D and trimming were determined from the DNA. The table for this sample lists about 130,000 clones; about 88% of them were counted only once. In total, the top ten clones hold approximately 8.9% of the sample.

This clone appeared once. Its antigen is not yet known. Base qualities are not provided; no much larger clone lies one nucleotide away. The cysteine opens and the phenylalanine closes a CDR3 of 15 amino acids. Only the CDR3 part of the read is kept: 45 bases, read in frame from the first base. Looking up the germline V gene (reference sequence) yields CDR1 LNHDA and CDR2 SQIVND. From V the trimming removes 5 bases and from J it removes 4 bases, while the gene matches leave 8 bases of the junction unaccounted for. During the collection period, no immune events, such as infections, were documented for the healthy donors. Time-dependent variance in a beta-binomial model of T-cell clone differential abundance was calibrated using healthy-donor blood repertoires as a training cohort. The training cohort was composed of around ten healthy donors, 3 female and 7 male. On average the donors were around 41 years old, and their ages spanned about 25 to 64 years. Whole blood from each healthy donor was obtained from a commercial supplier and was collected at three time points 2 to 3 weeks apart. For immunosequencing, genomic DNA was extracted from unsorted whole blood.

Sequencing input: blood. The chain employs TRBV19 and TRBJ1-1; the junction holds 9 bases that match TRBD1. This clonotype was sampled from a person aged 18 to 75 in good health. The nucleotide sequence reads as follows: TGTGCCAGTAGTCTCCGGGACAGGGTAGTCACTGAAGCTTTCTTT. Translated, this gives CASSLRDRVVTEAFF. The CDR3 plus the reference TRBV19 and TRBJ1-1 genes for the other parts give the full variable domain: DGGITQSPKYLFRKEGQNVTLSCEQNLNHDAMYWYRQDPGQGLRLIYYSQIVNDFQKGDIAEGYSVSREKKESFPLTVTSAQKNPTAFYLCASSLRDRVVTEAFFGQGTRLTVV.